These 13 T cell receptor beta chains came from one sample sequenced in a study of blood T cell repertoires in COVID-19. Profiling relied on immunoSEQ multiplex PCR, and the TCRdb table lists in-frame clones only, not all of them. The profile shows roughly 430,000 clones, nearly 90% of them singletons. Material: PBMCs or T cells enriched from blood (not recorded which). All receptors come from a woman aged 40 to 49 with acute COVID-19.

The chain recombines TRBV11-2 with TRBJ1-3; D not certain. V lost 5 bases and J lost 1, with 6 bases in between. Germline CDR1 is SGHAT and CDR2 is FQNNGV. The CDR3 extends over 13 amino acids. CDR3 sequence (DNA): TGTGCCAGCAGCCCCGAGTCTGGAAACACCATATATTTT. It yields the protein CASSPESGNTIYF.

The V call is TRBV19, the J call TRBJ2-3; D unclear. This CDR3 comprises 14 residues. CDR1 is LNHDA, CDR2 SQIVND, per germline (reference sequence). V was pared by 3 bases and J by 0 bases, with 7 bases between. The DNA of the CDR3 is TGTGCCAGTAGTATGTCCCAGAGCACAGATACGCAGTATTTT. This encodes CASSMSQSTDTQYF.

This chain uses TRBV19 with TRBJ2-1, with D possibly matching TRBD1 (5 bases). This CDR3 is 12 amino acids long. V gave up 1 base and J gave up 8 bases, with 6 bases separating them. Germline CDR1 reads LNHDA; CDR2 reads SQIVND (reference sequence). The CDR3 coding sequence is TGTGCCAGTAGTATAGGGGGCCATGAGCAGTTCTTC. Its protein is CASSIGGHEQFF. Full variable domain (remainder filled in from reference TRBV19 and TRBJ2-1): DGGITQSPKYLFRKEGQNVTLSCEQNLNHDAMYWYRQDPGQGLRLIYYSQIVNDFQKGDIAEGYSVSREKKESFPLTVTSAQKNPTAFYLCASSIGGHEQFFGPGTRLTVL.

V gene TRBV6-5 combines with J gene TRBJ1-3; D unresolved. Trimming took 6 bases from V and 7 from J, leaving 10 bases between them. Germline-derived CDR1 and CDR2 are MNHEY and SVGAGI. The CDR3 totals 12 residues. CDR3 nucleotides: TGTGCCAGCAGATCGGAGGCCAACACCATATATTTT. Translated: CASRSEANTIYF.

The rearrangement joins TRBV5-5 to TRBJ2-7; D is ambiguous. The CDR3 is made up of 14 amino acids. Per the germline V gene, CDR1 is SGHKS and CDR2 is YYEKEE (reference sequence). V was shortened by 1 base and J by 2 bases, with 10 bases between the two germline ends. CDR3 in amino acids: CASSLSAGAYEQYF. CDR3 bases: TGTGCCAGCAGCTTGTCGGCAGGTGCCTACGAGCAGTACTTC. The complete variable domain, with remaining parts taken from reference TRBV5-5 and TRBJ2-7, reads DAGVTQSPTHLIKTRGQQVTLRCSPISGHKSVSWYQQVLGQGPQFIFQYYEKEERGRGNFPDRFSARQFPNYSSELNVNALLLGDSALYLCASSLSAGAYEQYFGPGTRLTVT.

This chain joins TRBV19 and TRBJ1-2, with TRBD1 matching over 7 bases. With V trimmed by 4 bases and J by 0 bases, 5 bases remained unmatched. Per the germline V gene, CDR1 is LNHDA and CDR2 is SQIVND (reference sequence). The CDR3 runs to 15 residues. The CDR3 region is CASSTGQQSNYGYTF. CDR3 in DNA: TGTGCCAGTAGTACGGGACAGCAATCTAACTATGGCTACACCTTC.

The chain couples TRBV10-3 to TRBJ1-1; D is uncertain. The CDR3 extends over 13 amino acids. Trimming pared 2 bases from V and 0 bases from J, leaving 4 bases between. Germline V gives CDR1 ENHRY, CDR2 SYGVKD. This CDR3 reads CAISEAMNTEAFF. Written as DNA, the CDR3 is TGTGCCATCAGTGAGGCGATGAACACTGAAGCTTTCTTT.

The chain combines TRBV10-3 with TRBJ2-7, with D tentatively TRBD1 (5 bases). This CDR3 is built from 15 residues. With 2 bases removed from V and 5 bases from J, the gap between germline ends came to 16 bases. Germline V gene sequence: CDR1 ENHRY, CDR2 SYGVKD. CDR3 amino acids: CAISEPSRDLNEQYF. The DNA of the CDR3 is TGTGCCATCAGTGAGCCCAGCAGGGATCTCAACGAGCAGTACTTC.

The chain carries TRBV9 and TRBJ1-2; D is uncertain. Germline lookup yields CDR1 SGDLS and CDR2 YYNGEE. The CDR3 extends over 16 amino acids. V dropped 0 bases and J dropped 4 bases, with 16 bases sitting between them. CDR3 nucleotides: TGTGCCAGCAGCGTAGGGGCATATCAAAGTCCCTATGGCTACACCTTC. This sequence encodes CASSVGAYQSPYGYTF.

The rearrangement links TRBV11-2 to TRBJ2-5; 9 nucleotides line up with TRBD2. Germline CDR1 reads SGHAT; CDR2 reads FQNNGV. The V segment lost 6 bases and the J segment 4 bases; nucleotides outside the gene matches: 9. The CDR3 runs to 15 residues. As DNA, the CDR3 is TGTGCCAGCAGACCTGCGGGGGGGAGAAGAGAGACCCAGTACTTC. The encoded protein is CASRPAGGRRETQYF.

The rearrangement links TRBV4-1 to TRBJ1-1; D perhaps matches TRBD1 (5 bases). V dropped 0 bases and J dropped 0 bases, with 11 bases sitting between them. CDR1 is MGHRA and CDR2 is YSYEKL in the germline V gene. The CDR3 spans 16 residues. CDR3 residues: CASSQDLTAMNTEAFF. CDR3 DNA: TGCGCCAGCAGCCAAGATTTGACAGCTATGAACACTGAAGCTTTCTTT.

The rearrangement links TRBV18 to TRBJ2-7; TRBD1 might be the D (6 bases). From germline, CDR1 is KGHSH and CDR2 LQKENI. The CDR3 spans 17 residues. V was pared by 2 bases and J by 0 bases, with 17 bases between. The CDR3 DNA reads as TGTGCCAGCTCACCATCGGGGCCACAGGGCTTCTCCTACGAGCAGTACTTC. This encodes CASSPSGPQGFSYEQYF.

The V gene is TRBV6-1, the J gene TRBJ2-5; D possibly corresponds to TRBD2 (5 bases). Germline loops: CDR1 MNHNS, CDR2 SASEGT. The CDR3 length is 14 residues. V lost 1 base and J lost 8, with 14 bases in between. The CDR3 loop is CASSEVSAPGTQYF. In DNA form, the CDR3 reads TGTGCCAGCAGTGAAGTATCAGCCCCGGGAACCCAGTACTTC.